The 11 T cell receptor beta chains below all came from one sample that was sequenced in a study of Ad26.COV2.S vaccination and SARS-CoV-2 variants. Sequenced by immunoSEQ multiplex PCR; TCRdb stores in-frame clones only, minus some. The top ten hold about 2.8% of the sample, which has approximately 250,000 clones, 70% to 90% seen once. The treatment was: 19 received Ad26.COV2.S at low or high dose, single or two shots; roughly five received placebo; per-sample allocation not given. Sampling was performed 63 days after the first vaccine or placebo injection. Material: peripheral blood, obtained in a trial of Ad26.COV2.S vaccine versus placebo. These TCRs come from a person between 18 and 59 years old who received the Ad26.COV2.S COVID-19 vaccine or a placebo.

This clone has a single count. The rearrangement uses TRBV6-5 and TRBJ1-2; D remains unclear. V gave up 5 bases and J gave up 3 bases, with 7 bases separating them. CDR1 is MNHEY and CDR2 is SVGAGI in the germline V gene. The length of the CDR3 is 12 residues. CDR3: CASSPGDYGYTF. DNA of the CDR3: TGTGCCAGCAGTCCCGGTGACTATGGCTACACCTTC.

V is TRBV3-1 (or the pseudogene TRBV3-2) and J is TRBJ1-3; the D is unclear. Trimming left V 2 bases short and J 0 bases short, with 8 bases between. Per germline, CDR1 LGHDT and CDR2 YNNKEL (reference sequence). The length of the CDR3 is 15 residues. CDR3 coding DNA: TGTGCCAGCAGCCAAAAATCGGGCTCTGGAAACACCATATATTTT. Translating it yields CASSQKSGSGNTIYF.

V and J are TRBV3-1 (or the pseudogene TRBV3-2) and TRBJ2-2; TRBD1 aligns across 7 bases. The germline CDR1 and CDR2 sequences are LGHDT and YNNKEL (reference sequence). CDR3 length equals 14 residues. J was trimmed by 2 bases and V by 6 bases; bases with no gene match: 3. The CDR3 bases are TGTGCCAGCAGGGGGACAGTTAACACCGGGGAGCTGTTTTTT. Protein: CASRGTVNTGELFF.

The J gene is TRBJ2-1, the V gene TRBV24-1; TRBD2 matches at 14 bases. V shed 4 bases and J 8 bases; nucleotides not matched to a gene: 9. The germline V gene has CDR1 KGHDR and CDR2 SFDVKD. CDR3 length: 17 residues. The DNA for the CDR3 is TGTGCCACCAGTGACCCTGGACTAGCGGGAGGAGTCTATGAGCAGTTCTTC. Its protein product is CATSDPGLAGGVYEQFF.

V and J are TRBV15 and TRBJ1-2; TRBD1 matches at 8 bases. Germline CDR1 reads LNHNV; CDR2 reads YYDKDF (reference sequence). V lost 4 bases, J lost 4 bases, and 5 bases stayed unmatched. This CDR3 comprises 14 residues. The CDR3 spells CATSITGGIYGYTF. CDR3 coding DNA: TGTGCCACCAGCATAACAGGGGGTATCTATGGCTACACCTTC.

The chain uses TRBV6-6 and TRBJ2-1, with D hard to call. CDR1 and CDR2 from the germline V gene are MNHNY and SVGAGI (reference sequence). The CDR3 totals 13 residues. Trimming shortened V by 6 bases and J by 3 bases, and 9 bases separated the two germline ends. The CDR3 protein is CASRLTDYNEQFF. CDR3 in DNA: TGTGCCAGCAGGCTCACCGACTACAATGAGCAGTTCTTC.

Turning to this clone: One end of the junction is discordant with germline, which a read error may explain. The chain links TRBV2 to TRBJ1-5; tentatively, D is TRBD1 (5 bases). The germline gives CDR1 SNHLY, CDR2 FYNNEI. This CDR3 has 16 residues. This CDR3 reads CASSEGPEGLYQPQHF. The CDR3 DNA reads TGTGCCAGCAGCGAAGGACCCGAGGGACTTTATCAGCCCCAGCATTTT.

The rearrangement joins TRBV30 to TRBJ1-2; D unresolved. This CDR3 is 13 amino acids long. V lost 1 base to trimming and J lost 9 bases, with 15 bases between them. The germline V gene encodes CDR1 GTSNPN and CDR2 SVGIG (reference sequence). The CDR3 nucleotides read TGTGCCTGGAGTGAAAAAAGGTTATACCGCTACACCTTC. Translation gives CAWSEKRLYRYTF.

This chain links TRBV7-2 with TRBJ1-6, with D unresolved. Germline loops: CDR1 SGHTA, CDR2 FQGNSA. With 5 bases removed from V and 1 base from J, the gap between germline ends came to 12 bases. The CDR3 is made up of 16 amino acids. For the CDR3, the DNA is TGTGCCAGCAGCCCCCTGGAGGAGTCCTATAATTCACCCCTCCACTTT. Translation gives CASSPLEESYNSPLHF. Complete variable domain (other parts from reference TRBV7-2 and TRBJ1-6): GAGVSQSPSNKVTEKGKDVELRCDPISGHTALYWYRQSLGQGLEFLIYFQGNSAPDKSGLPSDRFSAERTGGSVSTLTIQRTQQEDSAVYLCASSPLEESYNSPLHFGNGTRLTVT.

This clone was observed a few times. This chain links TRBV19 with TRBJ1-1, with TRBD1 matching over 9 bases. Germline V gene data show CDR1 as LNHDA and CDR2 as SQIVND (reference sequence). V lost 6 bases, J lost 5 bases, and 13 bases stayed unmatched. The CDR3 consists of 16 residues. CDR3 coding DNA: TGTGCCAGTAGGCCCGGGACAGGGAACAAAGGGACTGAAGCTTTCTTT. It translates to CASRPGTGNKGTEAFF.

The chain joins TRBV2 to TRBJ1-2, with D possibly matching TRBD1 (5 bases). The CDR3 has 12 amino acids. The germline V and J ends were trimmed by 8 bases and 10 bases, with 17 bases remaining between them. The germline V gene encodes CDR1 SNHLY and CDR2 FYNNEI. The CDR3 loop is CASRDSGTSYTF. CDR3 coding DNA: TGTGCCAGCCGGGACTCCGGGACCTCCTACACCTTC.